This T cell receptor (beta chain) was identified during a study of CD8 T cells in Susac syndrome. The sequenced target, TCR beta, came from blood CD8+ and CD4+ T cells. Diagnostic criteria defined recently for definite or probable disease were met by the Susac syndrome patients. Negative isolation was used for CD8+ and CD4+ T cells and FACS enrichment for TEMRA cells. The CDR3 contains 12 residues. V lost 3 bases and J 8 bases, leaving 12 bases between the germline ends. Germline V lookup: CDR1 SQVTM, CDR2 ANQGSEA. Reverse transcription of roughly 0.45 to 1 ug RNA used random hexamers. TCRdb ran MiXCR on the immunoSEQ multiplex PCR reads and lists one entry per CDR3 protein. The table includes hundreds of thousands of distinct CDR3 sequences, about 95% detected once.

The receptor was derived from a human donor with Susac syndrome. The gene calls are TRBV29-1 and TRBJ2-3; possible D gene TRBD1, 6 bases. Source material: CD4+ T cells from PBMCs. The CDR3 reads CSVEMDSFTQYF. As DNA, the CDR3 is TGCAGCGTTGAGATGGACAGTTTTACGCAGTATTTT.